Listed below are T cell receptor beta chains from one sample, sequenced in a study of cytomegalovirus exposure and HLA in healthy donors. Clones were read by immunoSEQ multiplex PCR, and TCRdb kept only the in-frame ones, dropping some. Of under 75,000 clones in the sample, 65% to 70% were seen once. The sample comprised PBMCs. Receptors originate from a man between 35 and 55 years old in good health and CMV-seropositive. Each CDR3 is given with its conserved first and last residue. D genes are given only for firm matches. Size values are once, few and many counts, or a class for expanded clones, and some rows have none.

j_gene | d_gene | v_gene | abundance | CDR3aa | CDR3nt
TRBJ2-4 | - | TRBV4-2 | - | CASSQEPDWTVIQYF | TGTGCCAGCAGCCAAGAACCAGACTGGACAGTCATTCAGTACTTC
TRBJ2-1 | - | TRBV18 | few | CASSPDSGNTFF | TGTGCCAGCTCACCGGACAGCGGGAATACGTTCTTC
TRBJ2-5 | - | TRBV19 | - | CASSILAVVGETQYF | TGTGCCAGTAGTATCTTAGCGGTCGTGGGGGAGACCCAGTACTTC
TRBJ2-1 | TRBD2 | TRBV7-2 | - | CASRLSGGAEYNEQFF | TGTGCCAGCAGACTTAGCGGGGGGGCCGAGTACAATGAGCAGTTCTTC
TRBJ1-1 | TRBD1 | TRBV5-4 | - | CASSPGQGNWASEAFF | TGTGCCAGCAGCCCAGGACAGGGGAACTGGGCATCTGAAGCTTTCTTT
TRBJ2-5 | TRBD1 | TRBV7-2 | - | CASSRDRGTETQYF | TGTGCCAGCAGCCGAGACAGGGGAACGGAGACCCAGTACTTC
TRBJ2-5 | - | TRBV7-6 | - | CASQSTGSSEETQYF | TGTGCCAGCCAATCAACGGGTTCCTCAGAAGAGACCCAGTACTTC
TRBJ2-7 | - | TRBV20-1 | once | CSARGLGEQYF | TGCAGTGCTAGAGGGCTCGGGGAGCAGTACTTC
TRBJ1-1 | - | TRBV5-6 | - | CASSLVAGRAFF | TGTGCCAGCAGCTTGGTGGCCGGGAGGGCTTTCTTT
TRBJ1-5 | - | TRBV6-1 | - | CASSEFQAGHSQPQHF | TGTGCCAGCAGTGAATTCCAGGCGGGCCATAGTCAGCCCCAGCATTTT
TRBJ1-2 | - | TRBV29-1 | - | CSVESGRNYGYTF | TGCAGCGTTGAGTCAGGAAGGAACTATGGCTACACCTTC
TRBJ2-7 | TRBD2 | TRBV2 | - | CASSRTSGSSYEQYF | TGTGCCAGCAGTCGTACTAGCGGAAGCTCCTACGAGCAGTACTTC
TRBJ2-7 | - | TRBV30 | - | CAWSQRGYEQYF | TGTGCCTGGAGCCAACGGGGCTACGAGCAGTACTTC
TRBJ2-2 | TRBD1 | TRBV25-1 | - | CASSERQGANTGELFF | TGTGCCAGCAGTGAAAGACAGGGGGCGAACACCGGGGAGCTGTTTTTT
TRBJ1-6 | - | TRBV5-4 | - | CASSLLQGKSPLHF | TGTGCCAGCAGCTTGTTACAGGGTAAATCACCCCTCCACTTT
TRBJ2-6 | - | TRBV11-2 | few | CASSKGDGGANVLTF | TGTGCCAGCAGTAAGGGGGACGGTGGGGCCAACGTCCTGACTTTC
TRBJ1-2 | - | TRBV5-4 | - | CASSFYGGTYGYTF | TGTGCCAGCAGCTTTTATGGCGGGACCTATGGCTACACCTTC
TRBJ1-2 | - | TRBV7-3 | - | CASSLNAGVLTF | TGTGCCAGCAGCTTAAATGCGGGGGTCCTTACCTTC
TRBJ2-1 | - | TRBV7-2 | few | CASSLGLRTYNEQFF | TGTGCCAGCAGCTTAGGACTCCGTACTTACAATGAGCAGTTCTTC
TRBJ2-5 | TRBD2 | TRBV5-8 | once | CASSLAERGLQETQYF | TGTGCCAGCAGCTTGGCCGAGCGGGGGCTCCAAGAGACCCAGTACTTC
TRBJ1-1 | TRBD1 | TRBV2 | - | CASRPTGQGTEAFF | TGTGCCAGCAGACCGACAGGGCAAGGCACTGAAGCTTTCTTT
TRBJ1-5 | TRBD1 | TRBV7-9 | - | CASSPGGDNQPQHF | TGTGCCAGCAGCCCAGGGGGTGACAATCAGCCCCAGCATTTT